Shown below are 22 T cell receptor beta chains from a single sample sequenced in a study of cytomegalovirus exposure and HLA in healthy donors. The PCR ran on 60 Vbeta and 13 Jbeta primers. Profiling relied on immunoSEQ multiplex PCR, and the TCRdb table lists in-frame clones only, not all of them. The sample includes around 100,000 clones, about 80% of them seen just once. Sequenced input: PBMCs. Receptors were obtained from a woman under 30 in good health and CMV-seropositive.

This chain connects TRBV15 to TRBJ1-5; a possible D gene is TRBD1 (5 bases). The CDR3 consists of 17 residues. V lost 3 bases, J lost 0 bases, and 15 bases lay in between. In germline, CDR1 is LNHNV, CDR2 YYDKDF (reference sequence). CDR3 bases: TGTGCCACCAGCAGTGAACCCGGGGGTTATAGCAATCAGCCCCAGCATTTT. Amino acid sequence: CATSSEPGGYSNQPQHF.

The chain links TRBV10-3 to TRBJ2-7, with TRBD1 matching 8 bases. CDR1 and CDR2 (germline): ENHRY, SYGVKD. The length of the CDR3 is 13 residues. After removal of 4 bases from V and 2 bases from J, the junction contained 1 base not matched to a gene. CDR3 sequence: CAISGTGPYEQYF. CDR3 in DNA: TGTGCCATCAGTGGGACAGGGCCCTACGAGCAGTACTTC.

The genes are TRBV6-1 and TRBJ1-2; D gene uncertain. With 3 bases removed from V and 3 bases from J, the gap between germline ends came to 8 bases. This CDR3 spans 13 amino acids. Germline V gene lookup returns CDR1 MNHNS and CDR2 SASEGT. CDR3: CASSEREDYGYTF. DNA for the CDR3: TGTGCCAGCAGTGAGAGAGAGGACTATGGCTACACCTTC.

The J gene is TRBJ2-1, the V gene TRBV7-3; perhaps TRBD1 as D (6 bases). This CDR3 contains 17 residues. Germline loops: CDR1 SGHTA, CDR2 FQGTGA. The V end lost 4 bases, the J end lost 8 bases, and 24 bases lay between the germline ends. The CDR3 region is CASSSLHEGTFPYEQFF. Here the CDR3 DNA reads TGTGCCAGCAGCTCCCTCCATGAAGGGACATTTCCCTATGAGCAGTTCTTC.

CDR3 nucleotide sequence: TGTGCCAGCAGCTTAGAGACAGGCGTCTCCTACGAGCAGTACTTC. The encoded protein is CASSLETGVSYEQYF. The chain uses TRBV5-4 and TRBJ2-5; D perhaps matches TRBD1 (6 bases). With the DNA end fitting TRBJ2-7 better, the J assignment may be wrong. The CDR3 is made up of 15 amino acids. Per germline, CDR1 SGHNT and CDR2 YYREEE (reference sequence).

DNA of the CDR3: TGTGCCAGCAGTGAAGTAGAGAGGCGGGGGGGGACCCAGTACTTC. Translating it yields CASSEVERRGGTQYF. The chain recombines TRBV2 with TRBJ2-5, with 9 nucleotides matching TRBD2. V trimming: 1 base; J trimming: 7 bases; junction bases outside the gene matches: 7. The germline gives CDR1 SNHLY, CDR2 FYNNEI. The CDR3 is 15 amino acids.

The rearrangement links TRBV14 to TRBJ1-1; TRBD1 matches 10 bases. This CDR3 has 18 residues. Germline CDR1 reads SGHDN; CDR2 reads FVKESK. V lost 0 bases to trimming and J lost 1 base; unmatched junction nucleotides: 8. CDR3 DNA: TGTGCCAGCAGCCAAGATCGGGGGACAGGGGTTGGGAACACTGAAGCTTTCTTT. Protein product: CASSQDRGTGVGNTEAFF.

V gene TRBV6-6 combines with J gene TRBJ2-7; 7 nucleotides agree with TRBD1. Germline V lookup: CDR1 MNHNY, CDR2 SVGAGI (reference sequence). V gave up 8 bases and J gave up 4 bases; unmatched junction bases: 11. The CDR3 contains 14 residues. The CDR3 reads CASRTPQGVYEQYF. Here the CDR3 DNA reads TGTGCCAGCCGGACGCCCCAGGGGGTATACGAGCAGTACTTC.

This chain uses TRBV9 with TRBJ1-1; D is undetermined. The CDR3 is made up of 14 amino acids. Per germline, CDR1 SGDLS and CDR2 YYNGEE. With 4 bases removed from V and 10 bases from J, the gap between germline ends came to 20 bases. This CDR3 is CASSPLARQEGAFF. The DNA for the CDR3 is TGTGCCAGCAGCCCTCTTGCGCGCCAAGAGGGAGCTTTCTTT. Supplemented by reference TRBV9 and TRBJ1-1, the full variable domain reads DSGVTQTPKHLITATGQRVTLRCSPRSGDLSVYWYQQSLDQGLQFLIQYYNGEERAKGNILERFSAQQFPDLHSELNLSSLELGDSALYFCASSPLARQEGAFFGQGTRLTVV.

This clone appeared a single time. As DNA, the CDR3 is TGCGCCAACAAACCGGGGTCTTCCTACGAGCAGTACTTC. This translates into CANKPGSSYEQYF. The V call is TRBV5-1, the J call TRBJ2-7, with D possibly being TRBD2 (5 bases). V lost 9 bases, J lost 1 base, and 14 bases lay in between. The length of the CDR3 is 13 residues. The germline V gene has CDR1 SGHRS and CDR2 YFSETQ.

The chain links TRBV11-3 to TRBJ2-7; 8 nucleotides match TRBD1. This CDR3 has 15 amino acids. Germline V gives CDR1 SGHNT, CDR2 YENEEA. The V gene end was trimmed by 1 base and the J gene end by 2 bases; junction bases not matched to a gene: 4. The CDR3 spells CASSLGGTGPYEQYF. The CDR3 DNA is TGTGCCAGCAGCTTAGGGGGGACAGGTCCCTACGAGCAGTACTTC.

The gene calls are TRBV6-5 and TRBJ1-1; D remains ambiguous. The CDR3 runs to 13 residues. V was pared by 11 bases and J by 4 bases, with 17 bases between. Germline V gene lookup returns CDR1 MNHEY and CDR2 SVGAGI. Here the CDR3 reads CAVQRVAGTEAFF. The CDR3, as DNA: TGTGCCGTACAGCGGGTGGCTGGCACTGAAGCTTTCTTT.

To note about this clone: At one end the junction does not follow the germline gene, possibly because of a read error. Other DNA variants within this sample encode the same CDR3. DNA of the CDR3: TGTGCCAGTAGTATTACCCAGGGGGCGGGCGGAAACACTATATATTTT. Translation gives CASSITQGAGGNTIYF. The chain has TRBV19 and TRBJ1-3; 8 bases line up with TRBD1. Looked up from germline, CDR1 is LNHDA and CDR2 is SQIVND (reference sequence). This CDR3 is built from 16 residues.

The CDR3 loop is CASSPRTGGNQPQHF. The CDR3 DNA sequence: TGTGCCAGCTCACCACGGACAGGGGGCAATCAGCCCCAGCATTTT. The chain recombines TRBV18 with TRBJ1-5, with TRBD1 matching 9 bases. The germline gives CDR1 KGHSH, CDR2 LQKENI. The CDR3 consists of 15 residues. V gave up 1 base and J gave up 2 bases; unmatched junction bases: 0.

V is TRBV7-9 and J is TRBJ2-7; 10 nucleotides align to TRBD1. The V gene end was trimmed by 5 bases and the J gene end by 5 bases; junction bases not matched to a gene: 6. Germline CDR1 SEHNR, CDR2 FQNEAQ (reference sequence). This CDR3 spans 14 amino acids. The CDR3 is CASSPDRGRDEQYF. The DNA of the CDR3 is TGTGCCAGCAGCCCGGACAGGGGGAGGGACGAGCAGTACTTC.

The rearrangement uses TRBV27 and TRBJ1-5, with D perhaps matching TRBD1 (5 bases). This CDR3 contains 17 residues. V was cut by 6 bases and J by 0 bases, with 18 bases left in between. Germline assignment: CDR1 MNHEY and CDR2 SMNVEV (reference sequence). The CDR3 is CASRNRGTAYSNQPQHF. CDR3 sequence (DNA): TGTGCCAGCAGGAACCGCGGGACGGCTTATAGCAATCAGCCCCAGCATTTT.

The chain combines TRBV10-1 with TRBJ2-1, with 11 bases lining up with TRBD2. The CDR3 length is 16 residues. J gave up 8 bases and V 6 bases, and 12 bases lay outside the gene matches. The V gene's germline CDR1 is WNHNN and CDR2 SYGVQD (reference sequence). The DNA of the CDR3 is TGCGCCAGCAGCGAGGACCTAGCGGGAGGTCGGGATGAGCAGTTCTTC. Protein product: CASSEDLAGGRDEQFF.

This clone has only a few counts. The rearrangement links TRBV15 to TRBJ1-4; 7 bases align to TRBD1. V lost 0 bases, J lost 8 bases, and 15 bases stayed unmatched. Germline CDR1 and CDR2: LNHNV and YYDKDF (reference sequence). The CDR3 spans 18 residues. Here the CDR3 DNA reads TGTGCCACCAGCAGAGATCATAATTGGATAGGGGGCATGGAAAAACTGTTTTTT. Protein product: CATSRDHNWIGGMEKLFF.

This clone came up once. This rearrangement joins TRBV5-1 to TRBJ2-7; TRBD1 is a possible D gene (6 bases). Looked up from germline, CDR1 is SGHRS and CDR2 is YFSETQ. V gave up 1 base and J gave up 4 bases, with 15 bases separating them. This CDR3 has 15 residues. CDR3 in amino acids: CASSLPWTDPYEQYF. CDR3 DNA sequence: TGCGCCAGCAGCTTGCCCTGGACAGACCCATACGAGCAGTACTTC. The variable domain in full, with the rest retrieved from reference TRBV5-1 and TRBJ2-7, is KAGVTQTPRYLIKTRGQQVTLSCSPISGHRSVSWYQQTPGQGLQFLFEYFSETQRNKGNFPGRFSGRQFSNSRSEMNVSTLELGDSALYLCASSLPWTDPYEQYFGPGTRLTVT.

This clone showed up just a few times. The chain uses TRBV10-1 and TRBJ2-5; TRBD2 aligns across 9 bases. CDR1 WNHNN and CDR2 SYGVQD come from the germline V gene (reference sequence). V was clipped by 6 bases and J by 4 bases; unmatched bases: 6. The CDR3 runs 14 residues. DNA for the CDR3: TGCGCCAGCAGCGAAGCGGGAGGAGGAGAGACCCAGTACTTC. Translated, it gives CASSEAGGGETQYF.

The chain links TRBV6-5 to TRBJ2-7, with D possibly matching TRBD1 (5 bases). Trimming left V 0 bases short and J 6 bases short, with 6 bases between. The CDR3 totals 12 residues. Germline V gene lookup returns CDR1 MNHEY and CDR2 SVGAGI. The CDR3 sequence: CASSYSGREQYF. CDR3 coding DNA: TGTGCCAGCAGTTACTCGGGGCGCGAGCAGTACTTC.

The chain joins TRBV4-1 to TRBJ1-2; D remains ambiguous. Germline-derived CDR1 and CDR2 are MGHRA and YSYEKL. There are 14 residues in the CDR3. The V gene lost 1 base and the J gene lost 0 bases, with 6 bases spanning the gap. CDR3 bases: TGCGCCAGCAGCCAAGGAGGGTCTAACTATGGCTACACCTTC. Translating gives CASSQGGSNYGYTF.